A single T cell receptor beta chain is shown here with its context. Its antigen is not known. Losses at the gene ends were 6 bases for V and 6 bases for J; bases not matched to a gene: 5. Germline CDR1 is SGHNT and CDR2 is YENEEA. This CDR3 is built from 13 residues. TCRdb's copy holds only in-frame clones and misses some; the assay was immunoSEQ multiplex PCR. Altogether fewer than 35,000 clones are present, about nine tenths being singletons, with the ten largest covering approximately 13%. These data originate in a study of regulatory and conventional T cells in RAG deficiency. Regarding the study as a whole: Treg unique TCR beta sequences were around 100-fold fewer in Omenn syndrome and CID/AS patients than controls. Omenn patients showed >90% Treg-Tconv overlap and shorter CDR3 lengths. Omenn CD25-high CD127-low cells may be activated cells, not true Tregs.

In addition, the sample was reused for a study of regulatory T cells. That work contributes: The primer mix had 52 TRBV and 13 TRBJ primers.

The chain joins TRBV11-3 to TRBJ2-3, with 8 bases fitting TRBD2. Input material: CD8+ T cells sorted from blood. This receptor was identified in a human donor in good health. The CDR3 protein is CASRGLAGDTQYF. DNA of the CDR3: TGTGCCAGCAGAGGACTAGCTGGGGATACGCAGTATTTT.